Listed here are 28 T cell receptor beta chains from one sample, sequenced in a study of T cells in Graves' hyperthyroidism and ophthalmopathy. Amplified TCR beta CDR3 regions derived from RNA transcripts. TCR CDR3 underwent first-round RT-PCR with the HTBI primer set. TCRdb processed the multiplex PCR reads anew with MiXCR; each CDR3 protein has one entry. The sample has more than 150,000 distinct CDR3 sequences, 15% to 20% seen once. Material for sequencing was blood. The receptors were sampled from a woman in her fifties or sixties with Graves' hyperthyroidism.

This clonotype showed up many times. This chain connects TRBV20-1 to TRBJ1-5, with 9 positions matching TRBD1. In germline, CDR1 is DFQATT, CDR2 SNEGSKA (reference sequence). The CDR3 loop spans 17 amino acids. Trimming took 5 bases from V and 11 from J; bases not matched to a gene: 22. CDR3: CSAPGTGRTRSSGSQHF. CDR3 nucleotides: TGCAGTGCTCCTGGGACAGGGAGAACCCGATCCAGTGGATCCCAGCATTTT.

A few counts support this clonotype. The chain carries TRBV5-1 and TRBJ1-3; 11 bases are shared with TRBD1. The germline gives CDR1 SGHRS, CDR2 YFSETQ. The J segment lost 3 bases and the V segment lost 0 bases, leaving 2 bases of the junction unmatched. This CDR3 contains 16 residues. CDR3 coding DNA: TGCGCCAGCAGCTTGGGGACAGGGGGCGGTGGAAACACCATATATTTT. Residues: CASSLGTGGGGNTIYF.

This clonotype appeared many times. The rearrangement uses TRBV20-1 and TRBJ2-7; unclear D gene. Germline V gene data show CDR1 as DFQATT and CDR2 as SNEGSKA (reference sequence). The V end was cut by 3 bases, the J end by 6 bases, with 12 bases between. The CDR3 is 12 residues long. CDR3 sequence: CSARGLVAEQYF. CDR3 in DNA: TGCAGTGCTAGGGGTTTGGTAGCCGAGCAGTACTTC.

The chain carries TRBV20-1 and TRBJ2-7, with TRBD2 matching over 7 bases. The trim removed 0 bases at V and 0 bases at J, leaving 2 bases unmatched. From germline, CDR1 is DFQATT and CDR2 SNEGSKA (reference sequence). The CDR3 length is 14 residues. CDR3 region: CSARDGGDSYEQYF. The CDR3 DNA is TGCAGTGCTAGAGATGGGGGGGACTCCTACGAGCAGTACTTC.

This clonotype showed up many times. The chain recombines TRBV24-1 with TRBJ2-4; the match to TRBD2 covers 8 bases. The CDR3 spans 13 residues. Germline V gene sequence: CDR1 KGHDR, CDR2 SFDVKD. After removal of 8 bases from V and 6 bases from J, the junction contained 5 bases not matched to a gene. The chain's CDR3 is CATMASGGNIQYF. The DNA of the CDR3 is TGTGCCACCATGGCGAGCGGGGGAAACATTCAGTACTTC.

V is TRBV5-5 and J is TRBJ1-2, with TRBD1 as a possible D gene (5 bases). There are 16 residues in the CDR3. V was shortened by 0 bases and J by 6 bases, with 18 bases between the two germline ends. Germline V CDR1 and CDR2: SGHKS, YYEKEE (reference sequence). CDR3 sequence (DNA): TGTGCCAGCAGCTTGGGGGGGACCAAGGCCCCCCATGGCTACACCTTC. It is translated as CASSLGGTKAPHGYTF.

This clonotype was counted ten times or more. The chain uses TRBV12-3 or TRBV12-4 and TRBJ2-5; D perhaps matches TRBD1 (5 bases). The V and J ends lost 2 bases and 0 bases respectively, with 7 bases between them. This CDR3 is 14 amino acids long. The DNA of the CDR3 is TGTGCCAGCAGTTTATTCAGGGACCAAGAGACCCAGTACTTC. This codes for CASSLFRDQETQYF.

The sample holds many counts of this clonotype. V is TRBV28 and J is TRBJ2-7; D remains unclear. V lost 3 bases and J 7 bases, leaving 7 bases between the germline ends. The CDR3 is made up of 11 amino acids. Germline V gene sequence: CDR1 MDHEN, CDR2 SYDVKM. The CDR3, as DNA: TGTGCCAGCAGTTTTGGCTGGGAGCAGTACTTC. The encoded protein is CASSFGWEQYF.

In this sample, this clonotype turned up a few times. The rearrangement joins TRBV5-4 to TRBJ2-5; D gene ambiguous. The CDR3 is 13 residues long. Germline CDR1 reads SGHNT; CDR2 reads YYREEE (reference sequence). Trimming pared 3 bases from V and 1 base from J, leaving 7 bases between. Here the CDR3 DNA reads TGTGCCAGCAGCTGGAAAAGCCAAGAGACCCAGTACTTC. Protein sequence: CASSWKSQETQYF.

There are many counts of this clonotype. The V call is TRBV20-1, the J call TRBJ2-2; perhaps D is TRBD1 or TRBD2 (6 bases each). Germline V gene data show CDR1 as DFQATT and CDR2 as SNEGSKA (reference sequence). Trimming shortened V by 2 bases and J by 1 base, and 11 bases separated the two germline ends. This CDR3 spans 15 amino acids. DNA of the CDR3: TGCAGTGCTAGACAGAAGGGGGGGAACACCGGGGAGCTGTTTTTT. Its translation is CSARQKGGNTGELFF.

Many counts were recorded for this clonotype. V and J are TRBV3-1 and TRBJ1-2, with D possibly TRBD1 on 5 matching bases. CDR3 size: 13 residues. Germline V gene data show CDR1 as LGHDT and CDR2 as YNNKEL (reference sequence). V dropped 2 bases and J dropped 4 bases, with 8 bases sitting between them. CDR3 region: CASSQTGAYGYTF. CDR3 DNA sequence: TGTGCCAGCAGCCAAACAGGAGCCTATGGCTACACCTTC.

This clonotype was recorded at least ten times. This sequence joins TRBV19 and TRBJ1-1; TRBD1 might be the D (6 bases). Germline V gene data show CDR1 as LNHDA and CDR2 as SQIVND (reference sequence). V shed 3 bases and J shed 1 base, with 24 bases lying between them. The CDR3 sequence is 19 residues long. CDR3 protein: CASSMGGRGGGLANTEAFF. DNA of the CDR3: TGTGCCAGTAGTATGGGGGGAAGGGGGGGCGGACTGGCGAACACTGAAGCTTTCTTT.

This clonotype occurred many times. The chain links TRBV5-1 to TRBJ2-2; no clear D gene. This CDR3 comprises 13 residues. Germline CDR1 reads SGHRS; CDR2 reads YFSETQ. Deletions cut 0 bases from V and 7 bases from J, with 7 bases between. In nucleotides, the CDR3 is TGCGCCAGCAGCTTGGCCGACGGCGGGGAGCTGTTTTTT. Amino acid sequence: CASSLADGGELFF. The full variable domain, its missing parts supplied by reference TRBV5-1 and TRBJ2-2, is KAGVTQTPRYLIKTRGQQVTLSCSPISGHRSVSWYQQTPGQGLQFLFEYFSETQRNKGNFPGRFSGRQFSNSRSEMNVSTLELGDSALYLCASSLADGGELFFGEGSRLTVL.

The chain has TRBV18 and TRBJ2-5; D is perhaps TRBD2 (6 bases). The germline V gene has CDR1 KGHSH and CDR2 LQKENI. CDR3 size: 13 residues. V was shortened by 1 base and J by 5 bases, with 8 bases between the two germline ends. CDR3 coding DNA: TGTGCCAGCTCACCACGGGGGAGGGAGACCCAGTACTTC. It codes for CASSPRGRETQYF.

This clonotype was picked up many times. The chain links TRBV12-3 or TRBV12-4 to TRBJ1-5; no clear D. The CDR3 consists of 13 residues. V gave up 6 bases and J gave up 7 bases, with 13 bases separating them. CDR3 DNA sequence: TGTGCCAGCAGCACAATGGGTAGCCAGCCCCAGCATTTT. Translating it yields CASSTMGSQPQHF.

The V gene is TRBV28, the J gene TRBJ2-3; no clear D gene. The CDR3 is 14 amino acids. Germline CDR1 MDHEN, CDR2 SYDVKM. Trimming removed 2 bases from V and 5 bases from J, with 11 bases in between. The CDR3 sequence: CASSLNWVGDTQYF. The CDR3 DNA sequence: TGTGCCAGCAGTTTAAATTGGGTGGGAGATACGCAGTATTTT.

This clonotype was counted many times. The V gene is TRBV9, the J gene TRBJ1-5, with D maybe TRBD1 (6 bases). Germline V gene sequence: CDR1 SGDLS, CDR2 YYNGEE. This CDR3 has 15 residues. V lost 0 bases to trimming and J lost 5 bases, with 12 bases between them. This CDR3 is CASSVDSGGDQPQHF. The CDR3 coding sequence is TGTGCCAGCAGCGTAGATTCCGGGGGCGATCAGCCCCAGCATTTT.

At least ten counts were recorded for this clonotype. The CDR3 is CASSNYRGGNTEAFF. DNA of the CDR3: TGTGCCAGCAGCAATTACAGGGGCGGTAACACTGAAGCTTTCTTT. V is TRBV7-2 and J is TRBJ1-1; the match to TRBD1 covers 7 bases. Germline CDR1 reads SGHTA; CDR2 reads FQGNSA. V was clipped by 5 bases and J by 2 bases; unmatched bases: 8. The CDR3 spans 15 residues.

The CDR3 here is CASSSGATNGYTF. The DNA for the CDR3 is TGTGCCAGCAGTTCGGGCGCAACGAATGGCTACACCTTC. The J gene is TRBJ1-2, the V gene TRBV6-2 or TRBV6-3, with D uncertain. V was pared by 4 bases and J by 6 bases, with 12 bases between. The CDR3 is 13 residues long. The germline V gene has CDR1 MNHEY and CDR2 SVGEGT.

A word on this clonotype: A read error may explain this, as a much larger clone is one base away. CDR3 amino acids: CASSQRQVGLGGHTF. The CDR3 nucleotides are TGTGCCAGCAGCCAACGACAGGTGGGATTGGGCGGCCACACCTTC. The chain uses TRBV3-1 and TRBJ1-2; weak D call: TRBD1 (6 bases). The V end lost 2 bases, the J end lost 12 bases, and 22 bases lay between the germline ends. The CDR3 has 15 residues. Germline V lookup: CDR1 LGHDT, CDR2 YNNKEL (reference sequence).

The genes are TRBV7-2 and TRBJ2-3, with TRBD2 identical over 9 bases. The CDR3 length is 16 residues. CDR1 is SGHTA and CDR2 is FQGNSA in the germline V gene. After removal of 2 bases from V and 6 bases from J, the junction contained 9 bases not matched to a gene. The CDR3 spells CASSLRAGGPGDTQYF. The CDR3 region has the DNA TGTGCCAGCAGCTTAAGGGCGGGAGGGCCTGGGGATACGCAGTATTTT.

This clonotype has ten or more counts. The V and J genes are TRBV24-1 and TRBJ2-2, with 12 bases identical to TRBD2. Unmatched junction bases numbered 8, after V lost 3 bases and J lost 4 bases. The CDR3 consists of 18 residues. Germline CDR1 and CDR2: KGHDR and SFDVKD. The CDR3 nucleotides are TGTGCCACCAGTGATCAGACTAGCGGGGGACGTAGCACCGGGGAGCTGTTTTTT. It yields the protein CATSDQTSGGRSTGELFF.

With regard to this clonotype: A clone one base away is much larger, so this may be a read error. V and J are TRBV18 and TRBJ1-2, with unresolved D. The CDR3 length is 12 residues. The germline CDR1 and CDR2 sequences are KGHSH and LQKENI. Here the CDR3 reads CVSSYLSYGYTF. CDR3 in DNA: TGTGTCAGCTCATACTTGAGCTATGGCTACACCTTC.

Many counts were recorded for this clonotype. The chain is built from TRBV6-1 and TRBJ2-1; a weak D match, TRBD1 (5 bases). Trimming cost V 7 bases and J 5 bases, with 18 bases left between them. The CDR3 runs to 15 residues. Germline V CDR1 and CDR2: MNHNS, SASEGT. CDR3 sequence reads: CASTQSWQGHNEQFF. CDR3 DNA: TGTGCCAGCACCCAATCCTGGCAGGGCCACAATGAGCAGTTCTTC.

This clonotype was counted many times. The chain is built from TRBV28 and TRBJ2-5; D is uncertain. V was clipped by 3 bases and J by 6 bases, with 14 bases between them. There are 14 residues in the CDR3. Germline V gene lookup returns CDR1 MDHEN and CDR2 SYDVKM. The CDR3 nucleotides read TGTGCCAGCAGTTTGCAACTTCAAATGAAGACCCAGTACTTC. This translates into CASSLQLQMKTQYF.

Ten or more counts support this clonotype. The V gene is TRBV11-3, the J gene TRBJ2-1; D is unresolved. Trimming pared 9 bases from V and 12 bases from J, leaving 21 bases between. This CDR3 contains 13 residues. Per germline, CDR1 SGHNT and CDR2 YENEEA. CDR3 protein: CASGRLGINTQFF. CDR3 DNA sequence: TGTGCCAGTGGGCGGCTGGGGATCAACACGCAGTTCTTC.

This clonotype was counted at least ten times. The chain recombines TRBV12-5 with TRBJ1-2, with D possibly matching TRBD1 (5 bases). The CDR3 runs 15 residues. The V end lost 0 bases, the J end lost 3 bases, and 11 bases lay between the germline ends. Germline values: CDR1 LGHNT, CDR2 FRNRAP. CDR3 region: CASGLVRGPDYGYTF. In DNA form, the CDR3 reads TGTGCTAGTGGTTTGGTACGGGGCCCGGACTATGGCTACACCTTC.

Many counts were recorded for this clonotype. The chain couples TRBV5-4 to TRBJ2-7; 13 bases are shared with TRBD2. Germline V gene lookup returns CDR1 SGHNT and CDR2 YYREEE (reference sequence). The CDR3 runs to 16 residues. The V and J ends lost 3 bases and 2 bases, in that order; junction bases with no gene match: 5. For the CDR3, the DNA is TGTGCCAGCAGCTCGGGACTAGCGGGGACACCCTACGAGCAGTACTTC. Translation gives CASSSGLAGTPYEQYF.